These 29 T cell receptor beta chains were all obtained from the same sample, sequenced in a study of radiotherapy plus CTLA-4 blockade in lung cancer. TCRdb's copy holds only in-frame clones and misses some; the assay was immunoSEQ multiplex PCR. Among some 110,000 clones listed, about four fifths were seen once. The source material was peripheral blood, sampled from a patient treated with radiotherapy plus ipilimumab. These TCRs come from a human donor with non-small cell lung cancer who had a partial response to radiotherapy plus ipilimumab.

The DNA of the CDR3 is TGTGCCAGCAGCCCTGGACAGGGCTCCTACAATGAGCAGTTCTTC. Its translation: CASSPGQGSYNEQFF. This rearrangement joins TRBV5-8 to TRBJ2-1, with 8 bases matching TRBD1. Germline V gene data show CDR1 as SGHTS and CDR2 as YDEGEE. V lost 4 bases to trimming and J lost 0 bases; unmatched junction nucleotides: 3. The CDR3 spans 15 residues.

The chain joins TRBV27 to TRBJ1-1, with 8 bases fitting TRBD1. V trimming: 5 bases; J trimming: 0 bases; junction bases outside the gene matches: 2. CDR3 length equals 14 residues. CDR1 is MNHEY, CDR2 SMNVEV, per germline (reference sequence). The CDR3 reads CASSPDRVNTEAFF. The CDR3 nucleotides are TGTGCCAGCAGTCCGGACAGGGTGAACACTGAAGCTTTCTTT.

This chain connects TRBV29-1 to TRBJ2-7; 10 bases line up with TRBD1. The J segment lost 1 base and the V segment lost 5 bases, leaving 2 bases of the junction unmatched. CDR3 length: 13 amino acids. Per germline, CDR1 SQVTM and CDR2 ANQGSEA. CDR3 protein: CSVRTGGSYEQYF. Here the CDR3 DNA reads TGCAGCGTTAGGACAGGGGGGTCCTACGAGCAGTACTTC.

This clone was seen only a few times. This rearrangement joins TRBV19 to TRBJ2-2; TRBD2 aligns across 8 bases. This CDR3 has 15 amino acids. Looked up from germline, CDR1 is LNHDA and CDR2 is SQIVND (reference sequence). The V and J ends lost 1 base and 3 bases, in that order; junction bases with no gene match: 1. The chain's CDR3 is CASSIALADTGELFF. For the CDR3, the DNA is TGTGCCAGTAGTATAGCACTAGCGGACACCGGGGAGCTGTTTTTT.

This chain connects TRBV6-5 to TRBJ2-5; possible D gene TRBD2, 6 bases. TRBJ2-7 matches the DNA end more closely, so the J call is doubtful. There are 14 residues in the CDR3. The germline V gene has CDR1 MNHEY and CDR2 SVGAGI. CDR3 residues: CASTRDRPPYEQYF. In DNA form, the CDR3 reads TGTGCCAGCACGCGGGATCGGCCCCCCTACGAGCAGTACTTC.

The chain combines TRBV28 with TRBJ2-1, with TRBD2 matching 10 bases. The CDR3 is 16 residues long. The germline V gene encodes CDR1 MDHEN and CDR2 SYDVKM. J was trimmed by 8 bases and V by 3 bases; bases with no gene match: 10. The CDR3 loop reads CASSFSPSGSLYEQFF. The CDR3 DNA sequence: TGTGCCAGCAGTTTTTCCCCTAGCGGGAGTTTATATGAGCAGTTCTTC.

As to this clone: The sample holds other DNA sequences that translate to the same CDR3. The genes are TRBV9 and TRBJ2-1; 10 nucleotides line up with TRBD2. Trimming at V came to 3 bases and at J to 6 bases, leaving 6 bases not matched to a gene. This CDR3 has 15 residues. The germline gives CDR1 SGDLS, CDR2 YYNGEE. The CDR3 here is CASSASGSRINEQFF. CDR3 in DNA: TGTGCCAGCAGCGCTAGCGGGAGTAGAATCAATGAGCAGTTCTTC.

The chain couples TRBV30 to TRBJ2-7; D call uncertain. CDR1 GTSNPN and CDR2 SVGIG come from the germline V gene (reference sequence). This CDR3 region has 12 residues. Deletions cut 4 bases from V and 1 base from J, with 8 bases between. In nucleotides, the CDR3 is TGTGCCTGGATAACTGATTCCTACGAGCAGTACTTC. It yields the protein CAWITDSYEQYF.

This chain connects TRBV15 to TRBJ2-5; TRBD1 matches at 7 bases. CDR1 and CDR2 (germline): LNHNV, YYDKDF (reference sequence). The V segment lost 5 bases and the J segment 11 bases; nucleotides outside the gene matches: 14. This CDR3 comprises 14 residues. CDR3 residues: CATSLQGPSLVQYF. CDR3 bases: TGTGCCACCAGCCTACAGGGGCCGTCCCTTGTGCAGTACTTC.

The V call is TRBV30, the J call TRBJ1-6, with D unclear. V lost 2 bases and J 11 bases, leaving 10 bases between the germline ends. Germline CDR1 and CDR2: GTSNPN and SVGIG (reference sequence). CDR3 length: 12 amino acids. The CDR3 is CAWSPGTAPLHF. The CDR3 DNA follows: TGTGCCTGGAGTCCAGGAACGGCACCCCTCCACTTT.

The chain joins TRBV6-1 to TRBJ1-5; weak D call: TRBD1 (6 bases). CDR3 size: 13 residues. Germline CDR1 reads MNHNS; CDR2 reads SASEGT. V dropped 6 bases and J dropped 1 base, with 7 bases sitting between them. This chain's CDR3 is CASRGQSNQPQHF. CDR3 bases: TGTGCCAGCAGAGGACAGAGCAATCAGCCCCAGCATTTT.

This clone was recorded a few times. The V and J genes are TRBV5-1 and TRBJ2-2, with TRBD1 as a possible D gene (5 bases). Trimming stripped 0 bases from V and 0 bases from J, with 15 bases between. CDR3 length: 18 amino acids. The germline V gene has CDR1 SGHRS and CDR2 YFSETQ. The CDR3 sequence: CASSLALQGSTNTGELFF. In DNA form, the CDR3 reads TGCGCCAGCAGCTTGGCTTTGCAGGGTTCGACGAACACCGGGGAGCTGTTTTTT.

The chain is built from TRBV6-6 and TRBJ1-5, with TRBD1 matching over 8 bases. This CDR3 comprises 15 residues. Germline V gives CDR1 MNHNY, CDR2 SVGAGI (reference sequence). The V segment lost 7 bases and the J segment 3 bases; nucleotides outside the gene matches: 8. In DNA, the CDR3 is TGTGCCAGCAACCTAGGGGACAGGCACAATCAGCCCCAGCATTTT. This sequence encodes CASNLGDRHNQPQHF.

The chain has TRBV6-1 and TRBJ2-7; weak D call: TRBD1 (7 bases). The V gene lost 5 bases and the J gene lost 6 bases, with 17 bases spanning the gap. The CDR3 has 14 residues. CDR1 is MNHNS, CDR2 SASEGT, per germline. The CDR3 loop reads CASSYIWQGGEQYF. The DNA for the CDR3 is TGTGCCAGCAGTTATATTTGGCAGGGGGGCGAGCAGTACTTC.

This rearrangement joins TRBV5-1 to TRBJ1-4, with a weak D call TRBD1 (5 bases). CDR1 and CDR2 from the germline V gene are SGHRS and YFSETQ. Trimming took off 0 bases at V and 3 bases at J, with 12 bases between the two ends. This CDR3 spans 16 amino acids. Written as DNA, the CDR3 is TGCGCCAGCAGCTTGGCCCGCGGGGGACCTAATGAAAAACTGTTTTTT. Translated, it gives CASSLARGGPNEKLFF.

This clone was seen more than once but under ten times. The CDR3, as DNA: TGTGCCAGCAGCTTGTACAGGGGCTATAATGAAAAACTGTTTTTT. Its protein is CASSLYRGYNEKLFF. The chain has TRBV5-8 and TRBJ1-4; 7 nucleotides align to TRBD1. J lost 4 bases, V lost 1 base, and 4 bases had no gene match. Germline-derived CDR1 and CDR2 are SGHTS and YDEGEE. This CDR3 has 15 residues.

This clone was counted only a few times. The sample holds other DNA sequences that translate to the same CDR3. This chain links TRBV30 with TRBJ2-1; D call uncertain. V lost 0 bases and J lost 5, with 5 bases in between. CDR3 length: 12 residues. Germline CDR1 GTSNPN, CDR2 SVGIG (reference sequence). In nucleotides, the CDR3 is TGTGCCTGGAGTGTGGCCAACAATGAGCAGTTCTTC. Translating gives CAWSVANNEQFF.

The chain links TRBV18 to TRBJ2-2; D gene unclear. The CDR3 sequence is 14 residues long. Trimming left V 2 bases short and J 5 bases short, with 9 bases between. CDR1 and CDR2 (germline): KGHSH, LQKENI. The CDR3 here is CASSPNRATGELFF. In DNA form, the CDR3 reads TGTGCCAGCTCACCAAATCGCGCAACCGGGGAGCTGTTTTTT.

This clone was detected once. The sample contains more than one DNA sequence encoding this CDR3. The chain uses TRBV5-4 and TRBJ2-2, with TRBD2 as a possible D gene (5 bases). Trimming stripped 4 bases from V and 2 bases from J, with 12 bases between. This CDR3 is 15 amino acids long. CDR1 and CDR2 from the germline V gene are SGHNT and YYREEE (reference sequence). This CDR3 reads CASSPGRGNTGELFF. Here the CDR3 DNA reads TGTGCCAGCAGCCCGGGAAGAGGTAACACCGGGGAGCTGTTTTTT.

V is TRBV19 and J is TRBJ1-1; 10 nucleotides match TRBD1. Germline V gene lookup returns CDR1 LNHDA and CDR2 SQIVND (reference sequence). The CDR3 totals 15 residues. The junction had 4 bases not matched to a gene; V was cut back by 3 bases and J by 3 bases. CDR3 protein: CASSMDRGKDTEAFF. The CDR3 DNA is TGTGCCAGTAGTATGGACAGGGGGAAGGACACTGAAGCTTTCTTT.

This chain joins TRBV6-1 and TRBJ2-5, with 8 nucleotides matching TRBD2. The CDR3 is 15 residues long. The germline gives CDR1 MNHNS, CDR2 SASEGT. V shed 2 bases and J 4 bases; nucleotides not matched to a gene: 6. The CDR3 is CASSEWSGGGETQYF. For the CDR3, the DNA is TGTGCCAGCAGTGAATGGTCGGGGGGGGGAGAGACCCAGTACTTC.

This chain connects TRBV2 to TRBJ1-1, with TRBD1 as a possible D gene (5 bases). This CDR3 has 15 residues. The germline CDR1 and CDR2 sequences are SNHLY and FYNNEI. The V and J ends lost 7 bases and 0 bases respectively, with 15 bases between them. For the CDR3, the DNA is TGTGCCAGCACCGTCCTGGGGGGGTTGAACACTGAAGCTTTCTTT. Residues: CASTVLGGLNTEAFF.

J is TRBJ2-1 and V is TRBV29-1, with unresolved D. Trimming cost V 0 bases and J 7 bases, with 4 bases left between them. This CDR3 has 11 amino acids. Germline CDR1 SQVTM, CDR2 ANQGSEA. CDR3 residues: CSVEDQNEQFF. The CDR3 bases are TGCAGCGTTGAAGACCAGAATGAGCAGTTCTTC.

The chain carries TRBV7-9 and TRBJ1-4; D uncertain. V gave up 1 base and J gave up 8 bases, with 14 bases separating them. CDR1 is SEHNR, CDR2 FQNEAQ, per germline (reference sequence). This CDR3 has 15 amino acids. CDR3 bases: TGTGCCAGCAGCTTAGGACTCAACGATCCAGAAAAACTGTTTTTT. It specifies CASSLGLNDPEKLFF.

This clone was detected only once. DNA for the CDR3: TGTGCCAGCAAAACTAGCGGGAGGACCTACAATGAGCAGTTCTTC. Amino acids: CASKTSGRTYNEQFF. This chain joins TRBV5-4 and TRBJ2-1, with 12 bases matching TRBD2. This CDR3 spans 15 amino acids. Germline CDR1 SGHNT, CDR2 YYREEE (reference sequence). V was pared by 6 bases and J by 2 bases, with 3 bases of the junction left unmatched.

The chain carries TRBV7-2 and TRBJ2-1, with D unclear. CDR1 and CDR2 (germline): SGHTA, FQGNSA. The CDR3 has 15 residues. The V end lost 1 base, the J end lost 0 bases, and 7 bases lay between the germline ends. The CDR3 sequence: CASSLDYHSYNEQFF. The DNA for the CDR3 is TGTGCCAGCAGCTTAGACTACCACTCCTACAATGAGCAGTTCTTC.

The chain recombines TRBV19 with TRBJ1-1; D perhaps matches TRBD1 (5 bases). Germline V lookup: CDR1 LNHDA, CDR2 SQIVND (reference sequence). This CDR3 comprises 15 residues. The germline V and J ends were trimmed by 6 bases and 1 base, with 15 bases remaining between them. The CDR3: CASSRWGGWNTEAFF. CDR3 bases: TGTGCCAGTAGCCGGTGGGGGGGTTGGAACACTGAAGCTTTCTTT.

The chain is built from TRBV28 and TRBJ2-5; 13 bases are a match to TRBD2. The J call may be mistaken, given a closer DNA end match to TRBJ2-7. The CDR3 length is 14 residues. The V gene's germline CDR1 is MDHEN and CDR2 SYDVKM. The chain's CDR3 is CASAGLAGKYEQYF. The CDR3, as DNA: TGTGCCAGCGCGGGACTAGCGGGAAAGTACGAGCAGTACTTC.

The CDR3 nucleotides read TGTGCCAGCAGTTTATTCGGGTCTAACTATGGCTACACCTTC. Amino acid sequence: CASSLFGSNYGYTF. V is TRBV28 and J is TRBJ1-2; no clear D. The V gene lost 1 base and the J gene lost 0 bases, with 6 bases spanning the gap. The V gene's germline CDR1 is MDHEN and CDR2 SYDVKM. The CDR3 consists of 14 residues.